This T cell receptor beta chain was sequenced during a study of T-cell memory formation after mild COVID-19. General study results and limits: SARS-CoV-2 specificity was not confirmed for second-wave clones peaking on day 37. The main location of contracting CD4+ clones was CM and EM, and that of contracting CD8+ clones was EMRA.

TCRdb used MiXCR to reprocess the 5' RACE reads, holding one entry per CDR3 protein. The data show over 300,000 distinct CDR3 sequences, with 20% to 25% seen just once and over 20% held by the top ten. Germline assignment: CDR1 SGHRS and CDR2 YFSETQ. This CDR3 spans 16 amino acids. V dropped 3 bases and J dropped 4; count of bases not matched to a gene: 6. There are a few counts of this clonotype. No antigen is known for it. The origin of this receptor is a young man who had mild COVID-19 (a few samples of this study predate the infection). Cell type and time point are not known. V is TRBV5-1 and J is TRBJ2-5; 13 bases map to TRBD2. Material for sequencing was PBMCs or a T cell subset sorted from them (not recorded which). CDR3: CASSWGLAGSRETQYF. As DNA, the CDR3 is TGCGCCAGCAGCTGGGGACTAGCGGGGAGTCGAGAGACCCAGTACTTC.